The 20 T cell receptor beta chains reported below all come from one sample, sequenced in a study of cytomegalovirus exposure and HLA in healthy donors. 13 Jbeta primers and 60 Vbeta primers were used for the PCR. The method was immunoSEQ multiplex PCR; TCRdb's version includes in-frame clones alone and lacks a portion of them. The sample yields roughly 89,000 clones, about 80% seen once. The sample taken for sequencing was PBMCs. All receptors come from a young man in good health and CMV-seropositive.

CDR3 bases: TGTGCCAGCAGCCCAGGGGCTGGACACTCGAACGGTTCACCCCTCCACTTT. This translates into CASSPGAGHSNGSPLHF. V is TRBV9 and J is TRBJ1-6; weak D call: TRBD1 (6 bases). The CDR3 runs to 17 residues. V was shortened by 4 bases and J by 9 bases, with 23 bases between the two germline ends. Germline V lookup: CDR1 SGDLS, CDR2 YYNGEE.

The chain employs TRBV7-9 and TRBJ2-7; 9 nucleotides match TRBD1. Per germline, CDR1 SEHNR and CDR2 FQNEAQ (reference sequence). The CDR3 is made up of 15 amino acids. V trimming: 5 bases; J trimming: 6 bases; junction bases outside the gene matches: 11. The CDR3 is CASSRGQGRVSEQYF. For the CDR3, the DNA is TGTGCCAGCAGCCGGGGACAGGGACGGGTAAGCGAGCAGTACTTC.

Worth noting for this clone: Additional DNA sequences in this sample encode the identical CDR3. This chain links TRBV5-1 with TRBJ1-6; 8 bases map to TRBD1. CDR1 and CDR2 (germline): SGHRS, YFSETQ. The CDR3 loop spans 20 amino acids. J gave up 0 bases and V 4 bases, and 15 bases lay outside the gene matches. For the CDR3, the DNA is TGCGCCAGCAGCCCCTACGGGACAGGAGGAAGAAGCTCCTATAATTCACCCCTCCACTTT. Amino acids: CASSPYGTGGRSSYNSPLHF. Combining the CDR3 with reference TRBV5-1 and TRBJ1-6 gives the whole variable domain KAGVTQTPRYLIKTRGQQVTLSCSPISGHRSVSWYQQTPGQGLQFLFEYFSETQRNKGNFPGRFSGRQFSNSRSEMNVSTLELGDSALYLCASSPYGTGGRSSYNSPLHFGNGTRLTVT.

This clone was counted a few times. The chain is built from TRBV6-6 and TRBJ1-4; TRBD1 might be the D (6 bases). V was shortened by 4 bases and J by 5 bases, with 11 bases between the two germline ends. This CDR3 spans 14 amino acids. CDR1 is MNHNY and CDR2 is SVGAGI in the germline V gene (reference sequence). The CDR3 sequence: CASSFSGANEKLFF. In DNA, the CDR3 is TGTGCCAGCAGTTTCTCGGGGGCGAATGAAAAACTGTTTTTT.

The chain combines TRBV15 with TRBJ1-3; D call uncertain. Germline CDR1 and CDR2: LNHNV and YYDKDF (reference sequence). V lost 1 base, J lost 0 bases, and 10 bases lay in between. The CDR3 covers 16 residues. Here the CDR3 reads CATSRGPRSSGNTIYF. The DNA of the CDR3 is TGTGCCACCAGCAGAGGACCCCGGAGCTCTGGAAACACCATATATTTT.

This clone was detected only a few times. The gene calls are TRBV5-6 and TRBJ1-4; D possibly corresponds to TRBD1 (6 bases). The length of the CDR3 is 14 residues. Trimming removed 4 bases at V and 8 bases at J, with 15 bases between. Germline lookup yields CDR1 SGHDT and CDR2 YYEEEE. CDR3 amino acids: CASSLKTGYEKLFF. Written as DNA, the CDR3 is TGTGCCAGCAGCCTGAAGACAGGTTACGAAAAACTGTTTTTT.

This clone is labeled as medium-sized. The chain joins TRBV4-2 to TRBJ1-4; 7 bases are shared with TRBD1. The CDR3 has 15 amino acids. Per the germline V gene, CDR1 is LGHNA and CDR2 is YNFKEQ. V lost 4 bases to trimming and J lost 7 bases; unmatched junction nucleotides: 9. The CDR3 region is CASSPRQGGPEKLFF. In nucleotides, the CDR3 is TGTGCCAGCAGCCCCCGACAGGGTGGGCCTGAAAAACTGTTTTTT.

A remark on this clone: This same CDR3 is encoded by further DNA sequences in the sample. The chain recombines TRBV7-2 with TRBJ2-3; D is unclear. The V gene's germline CDR1 is SGHTA and CDR2 FQGNSA. The germline V and J ends were trimmed by 5 bases and 2 bases, with 5 bases remaining between them. CDR3 length equals 12 residues. CDR3 bases: TGTGCCAGCAGCCTTTTCACAGATACGCAGTATTTT. It yields the protein CASSLFTDTQYF. Full variable domain (missing parts from reference TRBV7-2 and TRBJ2-3): GAGVSQSPSNKVTEKGKDVELRCDPISGHTALYWYRQSLGQGLEFLIYFQGNSAPDKSGLPSDRFSAERTGGSVSTLTIQRTQQEDSAVYLCASSLFTDTQYFGPGTRLTVL.

This rearrangement joins TRBV30 to TRBJ1-3; the D is unclear. The germline gives CDR1 GTSNPN, CDR2 SVGIG (reference sequence). This CDR3 comprises 12 residues. V dropped 5 bases and J dropped 3 bases, with 8 bases sitting between them. CDR3: CAWGLGGNTIYF. CDR3 bases: TGTGCCTGGGGACTCGGTGGAAACACCATATATTTT.

The chain recombines TRBV11-2 with TRBJ2-5; 9 nucleotides align to TRBD2. The V gene end was trimmed by 2 bases and the J gene end by 7 bases; junction bases not matched to a gene: 5. The germline gives CDR1 SGHAT, CDR2 FQNNGV. This CDR3 region has 14 residues. In DNA form, the CDR3 reads TGTGCCAGCAGCTTACCTAGCGGGGAGGTGACCCAGTACTTC. Amino acids: CASSLPSGEVTQYF.

This clone was detected only a few times. The chain recombines TRBV7-9 with TRBJ2-2; 8 bases map to TRBD1. The CDR3 spans 18 residues. Losses at the gene ends were 2 bases for V and 4 bases for J; bases not matched to a gene: 12. Per germline, CDR1 SEHNR and CDR2 FQNEAQ (reference sequence). CDR3 nucleotide sequence: TGTGCCAGCAGCTTACGGGGCAGGGGGCGCGTGGTCACCGGGGAGCTGTTTTTT. Amino acid sequence: CASSLRGRGRVVTGELFF.

Note on this clone: Germline and junction disagree at one end, which may indicate a read error. This chain links TRBV7-9 with TRBJ1-4; D gene ambiguous. This CDR3 region has 12 residues. Germline V gene data show CDR1 as SEHNR and CDR2 as FQNEAQ (reference sequence). Here the CDR3 reads CSSSLVGEKLFF. The CDR3 region has the DNA TGTTCCAGCAGCTTAGTCGGGGAAAAACTGTTTTTT.

V gene TRBV7-2 combines with J gene TRBJ2-7; D not resolved. This CDR3 comprises 15 residues. The V gene lost 5 bases and the J gene lost 1 base, with 15 bases spanning the gap. CDR1 is SGHTA and CDR2 is FQGNSA in the germline V gene. For the CDR3, the DNA is TGTGCCAGCAGCACGAGCGTCGCTGGTTCCTACGAGCAGTACTTC. The encoded protein is CASSTSVAGSYEQYF.

The chain employs TRBV19 and TRBJ1-2, with D hard to call. Germline V gene sequence: CDR1 LNHDA, CDR2 SQIVND (reference sequence). Trimming pared 6 bases from V and 3 bases from J, leaving 11 bases between. CDR3 size: 13 residues. CDR3 in DNA: TGTGCCAGTAGGACATACGGATACTATGGCTACACCTTC. Its translation: CASRTYGYYGYTF.

CDR3: CASSAYGTGGPDTQYF. CDR3 DNA sequence: TGTGCCAGCAGCGCCTACGGGACAGGGGGCCCAGATACGCAGTATTTT. The J gene is TRBJ2-3, the V gene TRBV9, with 12 bases fitting TRBD1. V was pared by 3 bases and J by 4 bases, with 6 bases of the junction left unmatched. The CDR3 runs 16 residues. Germline loops: CDR1 SGDLS, CDR2 YYNGEE.

This chain uses TRBV30 with TRBJ2-7, with a tentative D call TRBD2 (5 bases). The CDR3 is made up of 15 amino acids. Deletions cut 0 bases from V and 3 bases from J, with 15 bases between. Per the germline V gene, CDR1 is GTSNPN and CDR2 is SVGIG (reference sequence). The CDR3 sequence: CAWSVGWAGYYEQYF. The CDR3 bases are TGTGCCTGGAGTGTAGGTTGGGCGGGCTACTACGAGCAGTACTTC. Combining the CDR3 with reference TRBV30 and TRBJ2-7 gives the whole variable domain SQTIHQWPATLVQPVGSPLSLECTVEGTSNPNLYWYRQAAGRGLQLLFYSVGIGQISSEVPQNLSASRPQDRQFILSSKKLLLSDSGFYLCAWSVGWAGYYEQYFGPGTRLTVT.

This clone is a singleton in its sample. The rearrangement uses TRBV6-1 and TRBJ2-3; possible D gene TRBD2, 6 bases. V gave up 6 bases and J gave up 8 bases, with 21 bases separating them. Germline values: CDR1 MNHNS, CDR2 SASEGT. The length of the CDR3 is 15 residues. Written as DNA, the CDR3 is TGTGCCAGCAGCGTCCGACTAGGAGGACAAGGTACGCAGTATTTT. Translating it yields CASSVRLGGQGTQYF.

V gene TRBV5-1 combines with J gene TRBJ1-6; TRBD1 agrees at 8 bases. With 0 bases clipped from V and 0 bases from J, the junction kept 5 bases outside the gene matches. The CDR3 length is 18 residues. Germline V CDR1 and CDR2: SGHRS, YFSETQ. The CDR3 loop is CASSLARQGSSYNSPLHF. DNA of the CDR3: TGCGCCAGCAGCTTGGCAAGACAGGGGAGCTCCTATAATTCACCCCTCCACTTT.

CDR3 loop: CASSLGQGLDTQYF. In DNA form, the CDR3 reads TGCGCCAGCAGCTTGGGACAGGGCTTAGATACGCAGTATTTT. The chain recombines TRBV5-1 with TRBJ2-3; TRBD1 matches 7 bases. Germline CDR1 and CDR2: SGHRS and YFSETQ. Unmatched junction bases numbered 3, after V lost 0 bases and J lost 5 bases. CDR3 length equals 14 residues.

This clone turned up a few times. Other nucleotide sequences in the sample specify the same CDR3. CDR3 in amino acids: CASSQKRGAAYEQYF. Written as DNA, the CDR3 is TGCGCCAGCAGCCAAAAACGGGGGGCGGCCTACGAGCAGTACTTC. V is TRBV4-1 and J is TRBJ2-7, with D perhaps TRBD2 (7 bases). The CDR3 is made up of 15 amino acids. Trimming left V 2 bases short and J 2 bases short, with 13 bases between. Looked up from germline, CDR1 is MGHRA and CDR2 is YSYEKL.